Sequencing of this T cell receptor beta chain was carried out in a study of T cell responses to AZD1222 COVID-19 vaccine. There are 15 residues in the CDR3. Per the germline V gene, CDR1 is LNHDA and CDR2 is SQIVND (reference sequence). J lost 1 base, V lost 6 bases, and 8 bases had no gene match. Sequencing was performed with immunoSEQ multiplex PCR; in TCRdb, only in-frame clones are kept and a portion is missing. The sample consists of roughly 120,000 clones, around nine tenths of them appearing once. This receptor was taken from an adult who received the AZD1222 COVID-19 vaccine. This material consisted of peripheral blood, taken 28 days after the second AZD1222 dose. V and J are TRBV19 and TRBJ2-7; 8 nucleotides line up with TRBD1. CDR3 loop: CASRKDREGSYEQYF. CDR3 nucleotide sequence: TGTGCCAGTAGAAAGGACAGGGAAGGATCCTACGAGCAGTACTTC.